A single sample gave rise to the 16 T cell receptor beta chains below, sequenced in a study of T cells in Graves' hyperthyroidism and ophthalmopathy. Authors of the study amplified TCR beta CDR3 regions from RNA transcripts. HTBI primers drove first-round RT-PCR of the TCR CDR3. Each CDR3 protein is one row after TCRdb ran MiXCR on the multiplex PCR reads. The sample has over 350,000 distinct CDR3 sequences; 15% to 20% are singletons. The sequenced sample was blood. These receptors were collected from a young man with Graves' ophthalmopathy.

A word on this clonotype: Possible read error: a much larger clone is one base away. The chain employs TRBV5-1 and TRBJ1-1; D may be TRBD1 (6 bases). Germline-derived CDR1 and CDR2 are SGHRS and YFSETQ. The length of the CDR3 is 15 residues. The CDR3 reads CASSALGAGNTEALF. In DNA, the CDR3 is TGCGCCAGCAGCGCGCTGGGGGCCGGGAACACTGAAGCTCTCTTT.

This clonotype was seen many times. This chain's CDR3 is CASSLEGGLNEQFF. The CDR3 nucleotides read TGCGCCAGCAGCTTGGAAGGAGGGTTGAATGAGCAGTTCTTC. The rearrangement links TRBV5-1 to TRBJ2-1; D is perhaps TRBD2 (6 bases). This CDR3 spans 14 amino acids. Germline lookup yields CDR1 SGHRS and CDR2 YFSETQ. V dropped 0 bases and J dropped 7 bases, with 11 bases sitting between them.

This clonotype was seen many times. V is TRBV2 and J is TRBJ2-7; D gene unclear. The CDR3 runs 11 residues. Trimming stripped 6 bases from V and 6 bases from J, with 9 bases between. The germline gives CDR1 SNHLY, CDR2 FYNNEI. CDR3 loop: CASRLYLEQYF. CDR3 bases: TGTGCCAGCAGACTTTATCTCGAGCAGTACTTC.

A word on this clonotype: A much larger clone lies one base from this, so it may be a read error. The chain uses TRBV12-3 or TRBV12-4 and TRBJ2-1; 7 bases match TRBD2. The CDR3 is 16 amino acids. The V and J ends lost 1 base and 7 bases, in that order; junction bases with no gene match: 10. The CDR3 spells CASSLGRGVAGNEQFF. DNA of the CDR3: TGTGCCAGCAGTTTAGGACGGGGGGTCGCGGGAAATGAGCAGTTCTTC.

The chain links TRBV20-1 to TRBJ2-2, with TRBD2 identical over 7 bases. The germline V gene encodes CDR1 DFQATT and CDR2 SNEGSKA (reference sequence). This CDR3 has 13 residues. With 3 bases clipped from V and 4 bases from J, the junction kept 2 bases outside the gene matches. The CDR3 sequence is CSARPSGTGELFF. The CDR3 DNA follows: TGCAGTGCTAGGCCTAGCGGCACCGGGGAGCTGTTTTTT.

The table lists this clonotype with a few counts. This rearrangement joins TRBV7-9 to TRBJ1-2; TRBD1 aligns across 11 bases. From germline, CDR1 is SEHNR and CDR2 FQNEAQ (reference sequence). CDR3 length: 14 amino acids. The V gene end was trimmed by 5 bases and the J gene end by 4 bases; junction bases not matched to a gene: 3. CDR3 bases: TGTGCCAGCAGCACGGGACAGGGGGGCTATGGCTACACCTTC. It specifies CASSTGQGGYGYTF.

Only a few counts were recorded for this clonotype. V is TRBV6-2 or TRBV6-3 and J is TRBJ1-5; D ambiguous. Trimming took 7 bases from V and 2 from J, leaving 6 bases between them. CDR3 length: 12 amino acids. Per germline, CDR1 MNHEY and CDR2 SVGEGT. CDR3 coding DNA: TGTGCCAGCAAAGGCGGCAATCAGCCCCAGCATTTT. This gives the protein CASKGGNQPQHF.

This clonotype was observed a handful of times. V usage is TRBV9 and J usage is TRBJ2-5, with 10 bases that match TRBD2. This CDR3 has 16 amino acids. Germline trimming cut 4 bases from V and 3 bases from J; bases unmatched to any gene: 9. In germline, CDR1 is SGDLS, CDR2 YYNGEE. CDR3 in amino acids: CASSILAGDPEETQYF. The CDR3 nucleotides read TGTGCCAGCAGCATCCTAGCGGGGGACCCTGAAGAGACCCAGTACTTC.

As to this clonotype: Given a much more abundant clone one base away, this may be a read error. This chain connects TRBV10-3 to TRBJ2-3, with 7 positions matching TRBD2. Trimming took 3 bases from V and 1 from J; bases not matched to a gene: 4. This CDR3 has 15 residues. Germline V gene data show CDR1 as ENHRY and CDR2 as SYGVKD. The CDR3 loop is CAISEAGLRTDTQYF. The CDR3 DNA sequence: TGTGCCATCAGTGAAGCGGGACTTCGCACAGATACGCAGTATTTT.

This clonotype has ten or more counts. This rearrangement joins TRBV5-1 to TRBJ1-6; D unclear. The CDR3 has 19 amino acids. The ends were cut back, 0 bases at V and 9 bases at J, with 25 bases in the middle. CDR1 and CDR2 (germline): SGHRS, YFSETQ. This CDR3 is CASSLVGFALRSTTSPLHF. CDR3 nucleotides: TGCGCCAGCAGCTTGGTGGGTTTTGCCCTTCGGTCTACGACTTCACCCCTCCACTTT.

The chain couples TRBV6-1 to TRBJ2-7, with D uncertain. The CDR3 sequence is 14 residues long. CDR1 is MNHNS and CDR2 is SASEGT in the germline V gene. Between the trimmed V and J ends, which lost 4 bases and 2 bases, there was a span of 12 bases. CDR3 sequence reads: CASSVIGQAYEQYF. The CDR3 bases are TGTGCCAGCAGTGTTATCGGGCAGGCCTACGAGCAGTACTTC.

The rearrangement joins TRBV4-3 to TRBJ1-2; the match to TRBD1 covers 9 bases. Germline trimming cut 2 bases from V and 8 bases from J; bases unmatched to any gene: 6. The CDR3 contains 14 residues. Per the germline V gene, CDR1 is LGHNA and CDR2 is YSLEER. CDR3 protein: CASSQPGQGFGYTF. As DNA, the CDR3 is TGCGCCAGCAGCCAACCGGGACAGGGCTTCGGCTACACCTTC.

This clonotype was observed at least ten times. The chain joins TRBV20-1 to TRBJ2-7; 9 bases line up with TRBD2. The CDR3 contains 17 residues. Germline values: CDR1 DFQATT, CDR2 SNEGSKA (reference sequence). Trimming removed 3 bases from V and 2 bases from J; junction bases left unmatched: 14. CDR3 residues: CSASDGLALVQAYEQYF. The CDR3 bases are TGCAGTGCTAGCGACGGACTAGCGTTGGTTCAGGCCTACGAGCAGTACTTC.

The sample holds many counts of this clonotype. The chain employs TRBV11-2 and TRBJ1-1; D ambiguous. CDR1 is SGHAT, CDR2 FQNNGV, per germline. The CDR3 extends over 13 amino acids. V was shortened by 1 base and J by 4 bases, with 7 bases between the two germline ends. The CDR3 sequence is CASSLASSTEAFF. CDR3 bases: TGTGCCAGCAGCTTAGCTAGCTCCACTGAAGCTTTCTTT.

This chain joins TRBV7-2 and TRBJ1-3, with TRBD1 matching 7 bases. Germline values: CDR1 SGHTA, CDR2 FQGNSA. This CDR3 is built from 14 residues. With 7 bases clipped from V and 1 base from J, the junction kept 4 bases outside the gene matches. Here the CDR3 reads CASTTGFSGNTIYF. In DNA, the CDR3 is TGTGCCAGCACGACAGGGTTTTCTGGAAACACCATATATTTT.

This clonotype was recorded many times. This CDR3 reads CASSLLGTGSHEQYF. For the CDR3, the DNA is TGTGCCAGCAGCTTGCTCGGGACAGGGTCCCACGAGCAGTACTTC. The rearrangement links TRBV7-9 to TRBJ2-7; 9 positions match TRBD1. The germline V gene has CDR1 SEHNR and CDR2 FQNEAQ (reference sequence). The CDR3 runs 15 residues. The V segment lost 3 bases and the J segment 5 bases; nucleotides outside the gene matches: 8.